This TCR beta chain was captured by sequencing in a study of blood T cell repertoires in COVID-19. At the level of the study: PBMCs, B-cell-depleted T cells, or T cells were the source of the cDNA or gDNA that made up the material.

The CDR3 consists of 16 residues. V shed 7 bases, J shed 3 bases, and the junction held 8 bases outside the gene matches. CDR1 and CDR2 from the germline V gene are MGHRA and YSYEKL. In the study's own analysis: For nucleated cells, counts were estimated from reference gene primer amplification. Sequencing used immunoSEQ multiplex PCR; TCRdb keeps in-frame clones, though not all of them. D and trimming were read from the DNA, whereas the V and J calls and clone size are those reported in that table. In the table there are about 170,000 clones, roughly 80% of which are singletons. The receptor's source is a woman older than 75 with COVID-19, enrolled during active disease. This chain joins TRBV4-1 and TRBJ2-1, with TRBD2 matching 11 bases. Sequencing input: peripheral blood. The CDR3 loop reads CASTPTTSGDYNEQFF. The CDR3 region has the DNA TGCGCCAGCACCCCAACGACTAGCGGGGACTACAATGAGCAGTTCTTC.